The T cell receptor (beta chain) under discussion was sequenced for a study of blood T cell repertoires in COVID-19. Background on the study: PBMCs, B-cell-depleted T cells, or T cells were the source of the cDNA or gDNA that made up the material.

Researchers sorted participants into cohorts using their self-reported clinical history. The V gene lost 3 bases and the J gene lost 5 bases, with 10 bases spanning the gap. CDR1 and CDR2 (germline): MNHEY, SMNVEV (reference sequence). The CDR3 length is 13 residues. The assay was immunoSEQ multiplex PCR, and TCRdb's table has in-frame clones only and misses some. This table holds around 450,000 clones, 75% to 90% found once. Material: PBMCs or T cells enriched from blood (not recorded which). The chain carries TRBV27 and TRBJ1-1; maybe TRBD1 (5 bases). This TCR was sampled from a woman aged 18-30 years who had recovered from COVID-19. CDR3 amino acids: CASSFQGRTEAFF. DNA for the CDR3: TGTGCCAGCAGTTTCCAGGGCAGAACTGAAGCTTTCTTT.